Below, 18 T cell receptor beta chains from the same sample are listed, as sequenced in a study of cytomegalovirus exposure and HLA in healthy donors. 60 Vbeta and 13 Jbeta primers were used in PCR. Method: immunoSEQ multiplex PCR; TCRdb's copy keeps in-frame clones and lacks some. This table holds 100,000 or so clones, over 65% found once. The sequenced sample consisted of PBMCs. All receptors derive from a middle-aged woman in good health and CMV-seropositive.

The chain has TRBV2 and TRBJ2-3; 10 bases are a match to TRBD2. CDR1 and CDR2 (germline): SNHLY, FYNNEI. The ends lost 2 bases at V and 5 bases at J; junction bases unmatched: 7. CDR3 length: 16 residues. The CDR3 bases are TGTGCCAGCAGTGAAAGTCTAGCGGGAGAGAAAGATACGCAGTATTTT. Protein sequence: CASSESLAGEKDTQYF.

This chain joins TRBV27 and TRBJ1-2, with D possibly matching TRBD1 (5 bases). Germline V lookup: CDR1 MNHEY, CDR2 SMNVEV (reference sequence). V was clipped by 6 bases and J by 0 bases, with 14 bases between them. The CDR3 spans 15 residues. CDR3 protein: CASRFQGSANYGYTF. The DNA for the CDR3 is TGTGCCAGCAGATTTCAGGGTTCGGCTAACTATGGCTACACCTTC.

V gene TRBV28 combines with J gene TRBJ2-2, with 14 bases fitting TRBD2. Per the germline V gene, CDR1 is MDHEN and CDR2 is SYDVKM. The CDR3 totals 17 residues. The J segment lost 1 base and the V segment lost 6 bases, leaving 4 bases of the junction unmatched. The CDR3 loop is CASRGTSGSLNTGELFF. The CDR3 bases are TGTGCCAGCAGGGGGACTAGCGGGAGCCTGAACACCGGGGAGCTGTTTTTT.

The rearrangement links TRBV9 to TRBJ2-5; no firm D call. CDR3 length: 14 amino acids. V was clipped by 0 bases and J by 2 bases, with 8 bases between them. Germline CDR1 is SGDLS and CDR2 is YYNGEE. DNA for the CDR3: TGTGCCAGCAGCGTAGGGGCAGCACAAGAGACCCAGTACTTC. It translates to CASSVGAAQETQYF.

This rearrangement joins TRBV5-5 to TRBJ1-5; possible D gene TRBD1, 5 bases. CDR1 SGHKS and CDR2 YYEKEE come from the germline V gene (reference sequence). V gave up 0 bases and J gave up 2 bases, with 12 bases separating them. The CDR3 consists of 16 residues. The CDR3 here is CASSLEGALGNQPQHF. In nucleotides, the CDR3 is TGTGCCAGCAGCTTGGAAGGGGCTTTGGGCAATCAGCCCCAGCATTTT.

V gene TRBV6-5 combines with J gene TRBJ1-2; 8 bases fit TRBD1. The CDR3 spans 13 residues. CDR1 is MNHEY and CDR2 is SVGAGI in the germline V gene. J was trimmed by 3 bases and V by 6 bases; bases with no gene match: 3. For the CDR3, the DNA is TGTGCCAGCAGGCCAGGGGGCGACTATGGCTACACCTTC. Its translation is CASRPGGDYGYTF.

The rearrangement links TRBV29-1 to TRBJ1-4; 7 nucleotides match TRBD1. The CDR3 is 13 residues long. The germline CDR1 and CDR2 sequences are SQVTM and ANQGSEA. V lost 5 bases to trimming and J lost 7 bases; unmatched junction nucleotides: 7. This CDR3 reads CSVYNRGGEKLFF. The CDR3, as DNA: TGCAGCGTTTATAACAGGGGTGGTGAAAAACTGTTTTTT.

This chain connects TRBV6-1 to TRBJ1-4; D ambiguous. This CDR3 spans 14 amino acids. Trimming took off 9 bases at V and 5 bases at J, with 16 bases between the two ends. From germline, CDR1 is MNHNS and CDR2 SASEGT. In nucleotides, the CDR3 is TGTGCCAGTCACGGTGGCGGCCCCAATGAAAAACTGTTTTTT. Protein: CASHGGGPNEKLFF.

On this clone itself: Other DNA variants within this sample encode the same CDR3. V is TRBV7-3 and J is TRBJ2-1; the match to TRBD1 covers 11 bases. In germline, CDR1 is SGHTA, CDR2 FQGTGA. CDR3 length: 17 residues. Trimming cost V 4 bases and J 4 bases; bases outside gene matches: 9. CDR3 in DNA: TGTGCCAGCAGCTCAGGACAGGGGGCGGTAGGATACAATGAGCAGTTCTTC. As protein: CASSSGQGAVGYNEQFF.

CDR3 DNA sequence: TGTGCCAGCAGTTTGAGAGCTGAGCAGTTCTTC. Protein product: CASSLRAEQFF. The chain couples TRBV28 to TRBJ2-1; no definite D call. The CDR3 consists of 11 residues. The germline CDR1 and CDR2 sequences are MDHEN and SYDVKM. Trimming took 3 bases from V and 9 from J, leaving 6 bases between them.

V and J are TRBV4-3 and TRBJ2-2; 11 bases match TRBD2. Germline-derived CDR1 and CDR2 are LGHNA and YSLEER. The CDR3 sequence is 15 residues long. V trimming: 6 bases; J trimming: 4 bases; junction bases outside the gene matches: 4. Here the CDR3 reads CASRVAGGSTGELFF. CDR3 nucleotide sequence: TGCGCCAGCAGGGTAGCGGGAGGGTCCACCGGGGAGCTGTTTTTT.

CDR3 protein: CASSFFREGGEQYF. The CDR3 bases are TGTGCCAGCAGCTTTTTCAGGGAAGGTGGCGAGCAGTACTTC. The chain couples TRBV7-8 to TRBJ2-7; maybe TRBD1 (5 bases). The CDR3 runs to 14 residues. V was cut by 3 bases and J by 6 bases, with 15 bases left in between. CDR1 is SGHVS and CDR2 is FQNEAQ in the germline V gene.

The chain recombines TRBV14 with TRBJ2-1; 9 bases align to TRBD1. The CDR3 length is 16 residues. V lost 1 base to trimming and J lost 8 bases; unmatched junction nucleotides: 9. Germline V CDR1 and CDR2: SGHDN, FVKESK. The CDR3, as DNA: TGTGCCAGCAGCCAAGCCGTCCGGACAGGGGTCGATGAGCAGTTCTTC. It is translated as CASSQAVRTGVDEQFF.

The table lists this clone with a count of one. The identical CDR3 is also encoded by other nucleotide sequences in the sample. The chain combines TRBV5-1 with TRBJ2-6; D might be TRBD2 (7 bases). In germline, CDR1 is SGHRS, CDR2 YFSETQ. Trimming removed 2 bases from V and 4 bases from J, with 16 bases in between. The CDR3 runs 17 residues. The CDR3 region is CASSFGGASPGANVLTF. The CDR3 nucleotides are TGCGCCAGCAGCTTTGGGGGGGCATCCCCGGGGGCCAACGTCCTGACTTTC.

The chain has TRBV11-2 and TRBJ2-4; 12 nucleotides line up with TRBD2. This CDR3 spans 18 amino acids. Germline V lookup: CDR1 SGHAT, CDR2 FQNNGV. V lost 5 bases to trimming and J lost 1 base; unmatched junction nucleotides: 9. The CDR3 DNA follows: TGTGCCAGCAGCCGAGGACTAGCGGGAATGGTGGCCAAAAACATTCAGTACTTC. Encoded protein: CASSRGLAGMVAKNIQYF.

The rearrangement joins TRBV7-9 to TRBJ2-7; weak D call: TRBD1 (5 bases). V was clipped by 5 bases and J by 0 bases, with 14 bases between them. Germline CDR1 reads SEHNR; CDR2 reads FQNEAQ (reference sequence). This CDR3 contains 15 residues. CDR3 residues: CASSVEAGPSYEQYF. For the CDR3, the DNA is TGTGCCAGCAGCGTAGAGGCAGGGCCCTCCTACGAGCAGTACTTC.

The J gene is TRBJ2-4, the V gene TRBV6-5, with a tentative D call TRBD1 (6 bases). In germline, CDR1 is MNHEY, CDR2 SVGAGI. This CDR3 is built from 13 residues. V gave up 8 bases and J gave up 9 bases, with 17 bases separating them. The CDR3 coding sequence is TGTGCCAGCGGGGTGGGGGCCCTGGGCATTCAGTACTTC. It codes for CASGVGALGIQYF.

V and J are TRBV6-1 and TRBJ2-1; 13 positions agree with TRBD2. There are 15 residues in the CDR3. V lost 8 bases, J lost 9 bases, and 10 bases stayed unmatched. CDR1 and CDR2 from the germline V gene are MNHNS and SASEGT. This CDR3 is CASLLGLAGEGEQFF. The CDR3 region has the DNA TGTGCCAGCCTCCTTGGACTAGCGGGAGAGGGTGAGCAGTTCTTC.